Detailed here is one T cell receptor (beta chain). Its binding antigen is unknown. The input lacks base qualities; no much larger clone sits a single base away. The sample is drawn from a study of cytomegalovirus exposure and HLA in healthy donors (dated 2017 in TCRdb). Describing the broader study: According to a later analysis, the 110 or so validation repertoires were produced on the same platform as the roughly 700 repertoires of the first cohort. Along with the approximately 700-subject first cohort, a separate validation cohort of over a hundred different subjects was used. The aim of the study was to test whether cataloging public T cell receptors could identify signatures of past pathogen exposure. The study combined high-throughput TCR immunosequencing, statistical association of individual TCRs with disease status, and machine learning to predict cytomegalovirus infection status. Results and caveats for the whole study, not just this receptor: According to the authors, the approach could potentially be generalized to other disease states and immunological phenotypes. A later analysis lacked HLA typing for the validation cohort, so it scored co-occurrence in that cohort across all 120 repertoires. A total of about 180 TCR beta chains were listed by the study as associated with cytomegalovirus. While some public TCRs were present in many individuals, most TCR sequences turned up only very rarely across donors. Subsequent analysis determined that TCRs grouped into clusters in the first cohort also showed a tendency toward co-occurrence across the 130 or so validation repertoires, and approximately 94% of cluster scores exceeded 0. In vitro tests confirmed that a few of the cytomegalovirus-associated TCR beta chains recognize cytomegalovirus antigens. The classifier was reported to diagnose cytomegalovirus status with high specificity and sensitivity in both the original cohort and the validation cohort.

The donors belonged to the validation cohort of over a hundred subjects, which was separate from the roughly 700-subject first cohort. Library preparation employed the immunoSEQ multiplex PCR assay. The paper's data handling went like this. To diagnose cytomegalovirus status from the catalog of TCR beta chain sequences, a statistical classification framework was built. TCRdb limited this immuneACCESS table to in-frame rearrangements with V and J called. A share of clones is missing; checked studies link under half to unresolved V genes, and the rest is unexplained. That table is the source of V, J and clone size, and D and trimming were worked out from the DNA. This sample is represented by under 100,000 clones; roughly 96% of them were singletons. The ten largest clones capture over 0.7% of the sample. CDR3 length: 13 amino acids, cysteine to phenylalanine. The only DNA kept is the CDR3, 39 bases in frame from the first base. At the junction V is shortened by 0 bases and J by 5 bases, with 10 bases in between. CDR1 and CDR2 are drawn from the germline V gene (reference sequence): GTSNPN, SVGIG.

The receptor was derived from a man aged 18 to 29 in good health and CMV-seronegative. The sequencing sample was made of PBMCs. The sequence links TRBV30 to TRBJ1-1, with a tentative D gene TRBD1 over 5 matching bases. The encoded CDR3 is CAWSVWGRTEAFF. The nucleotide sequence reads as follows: TGTGCCTGGAGTGTTTGGGGGAGGACTGAAGCTTTCTTT. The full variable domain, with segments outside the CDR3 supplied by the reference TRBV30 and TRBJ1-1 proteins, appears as SQTIHQWPATLVQPVGSPLSLECTVEGTSNPNLYWYRQAAGRGLQLLFYSVGIGQISSEVPQNLSASRPQDRQFILSSKKLLLSDSGFYLCAWSVWGRTEAFFGQGTRLTVV.